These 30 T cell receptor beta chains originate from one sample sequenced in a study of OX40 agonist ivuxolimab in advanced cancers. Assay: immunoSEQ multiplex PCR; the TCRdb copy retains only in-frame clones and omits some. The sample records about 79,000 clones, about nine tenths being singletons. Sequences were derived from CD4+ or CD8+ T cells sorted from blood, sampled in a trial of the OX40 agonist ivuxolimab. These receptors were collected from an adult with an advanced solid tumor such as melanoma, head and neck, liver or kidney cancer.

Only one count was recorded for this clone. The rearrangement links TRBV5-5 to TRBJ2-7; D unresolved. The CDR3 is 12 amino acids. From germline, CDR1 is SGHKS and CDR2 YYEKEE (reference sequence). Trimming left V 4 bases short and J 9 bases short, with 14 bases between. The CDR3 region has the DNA TGTGCCAGCAGCCCACAAGGTAGGCCGCAGTACTTC. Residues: CASSPQGRPQYF.

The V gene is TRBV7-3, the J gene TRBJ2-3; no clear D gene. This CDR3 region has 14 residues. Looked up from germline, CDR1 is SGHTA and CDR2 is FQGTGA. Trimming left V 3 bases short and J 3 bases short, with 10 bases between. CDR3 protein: CASSFGLRTDTQYF. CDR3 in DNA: TGTGCCAGCAGCTTTGGGTTGCGGACAGATACGCAGTATTTT.

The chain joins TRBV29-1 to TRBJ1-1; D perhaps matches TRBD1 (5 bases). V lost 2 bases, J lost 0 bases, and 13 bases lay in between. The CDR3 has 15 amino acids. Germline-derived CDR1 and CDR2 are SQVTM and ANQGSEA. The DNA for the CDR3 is TGCAGCGTTGAACTCTTACCAGGGATGAACACTGAAGCTTTCTTT. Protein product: CSVELLPGMNTEAFF.

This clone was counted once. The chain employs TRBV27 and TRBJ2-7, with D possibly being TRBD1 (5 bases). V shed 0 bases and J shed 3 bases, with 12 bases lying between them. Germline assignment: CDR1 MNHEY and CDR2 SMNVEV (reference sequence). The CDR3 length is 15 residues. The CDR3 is CASSLSVLTGYEQYF. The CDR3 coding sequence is TGTGCCAGCAGTTTATCCGTATTAACAGGCTACGAGCAGTACTTC.

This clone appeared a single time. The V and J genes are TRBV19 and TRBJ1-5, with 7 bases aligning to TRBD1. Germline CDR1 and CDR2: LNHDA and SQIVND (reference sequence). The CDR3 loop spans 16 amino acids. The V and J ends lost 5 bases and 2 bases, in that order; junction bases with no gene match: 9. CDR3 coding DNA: TGTGCCAGTAGTCCCCCAGGGGGATCTCGCAATCAGCCCCAGCATTTT. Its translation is CASSPPGGSRNQPQHF.

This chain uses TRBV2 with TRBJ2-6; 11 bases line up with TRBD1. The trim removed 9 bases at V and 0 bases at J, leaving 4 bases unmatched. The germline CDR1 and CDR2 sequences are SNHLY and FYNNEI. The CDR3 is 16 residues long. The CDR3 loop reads CARGTGGSSGANVLTF. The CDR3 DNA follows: TGTGCCAGAGGGACAGGGGGGAGCTCTGGGGCCAACGTCCTGACTTTC.

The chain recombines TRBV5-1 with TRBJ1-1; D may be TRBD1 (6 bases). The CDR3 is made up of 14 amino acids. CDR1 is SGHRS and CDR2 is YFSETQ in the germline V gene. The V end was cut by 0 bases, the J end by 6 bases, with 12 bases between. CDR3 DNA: TGCGCCAGCAGCTTGGGACAGGTTTTTGCTGAAGCTTTCTTT. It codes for CASSLGQVFAEAFF.

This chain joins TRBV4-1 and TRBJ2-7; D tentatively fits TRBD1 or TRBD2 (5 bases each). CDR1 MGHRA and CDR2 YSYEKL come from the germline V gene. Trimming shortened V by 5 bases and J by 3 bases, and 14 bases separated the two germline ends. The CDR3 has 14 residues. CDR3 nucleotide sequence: TGCGCCAGCAGCTACTCGGGGCAGAGCTACGAGCAGTACTTC. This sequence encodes CASSYSGQSYEQYF.

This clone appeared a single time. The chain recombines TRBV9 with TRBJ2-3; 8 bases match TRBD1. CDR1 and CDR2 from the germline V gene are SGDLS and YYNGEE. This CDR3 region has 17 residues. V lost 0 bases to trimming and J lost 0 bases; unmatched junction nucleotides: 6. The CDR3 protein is CASSVERGTGSTDTQYF. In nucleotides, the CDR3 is TGTGCCAGCAGCGTAGAAAGAGGGACAGGCAGCACAGATACGCAGTATTTT.

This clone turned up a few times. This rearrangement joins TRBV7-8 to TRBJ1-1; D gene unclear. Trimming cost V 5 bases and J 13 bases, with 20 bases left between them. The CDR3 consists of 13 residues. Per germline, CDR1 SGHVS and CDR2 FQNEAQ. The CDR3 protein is CASSPQRGLRVFF. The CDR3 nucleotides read TGTGCCAGCAGCCCCCAACGCGGGCTGAGGGTTTTCTTT.

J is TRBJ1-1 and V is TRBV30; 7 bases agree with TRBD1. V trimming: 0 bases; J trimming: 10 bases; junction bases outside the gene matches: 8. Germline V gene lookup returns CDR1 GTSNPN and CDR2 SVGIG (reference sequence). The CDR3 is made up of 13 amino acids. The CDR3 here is CAWSVGTAVGAFF. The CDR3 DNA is TGTGCCTGGAGTGTAGGGACAGCGGTTGGAGCTTTCTTT.

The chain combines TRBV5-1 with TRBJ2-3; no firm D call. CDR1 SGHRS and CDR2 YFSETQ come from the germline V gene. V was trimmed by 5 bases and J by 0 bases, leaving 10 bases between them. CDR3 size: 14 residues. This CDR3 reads CASSNGLSTDTQYF. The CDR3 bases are TGCGCCAGCAGTAACGGCCTTAGCACAGATACGCAGTATTTT.

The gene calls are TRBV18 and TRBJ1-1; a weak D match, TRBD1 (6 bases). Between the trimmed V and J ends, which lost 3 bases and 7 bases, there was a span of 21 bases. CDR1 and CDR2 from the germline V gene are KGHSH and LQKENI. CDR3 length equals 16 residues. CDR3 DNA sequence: TGTGCCAGCTCACCCTCCCGGACAGCTTTTCTCCGTGAAGCTTTCTTT. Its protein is CASSPSRTAFLREAFF.

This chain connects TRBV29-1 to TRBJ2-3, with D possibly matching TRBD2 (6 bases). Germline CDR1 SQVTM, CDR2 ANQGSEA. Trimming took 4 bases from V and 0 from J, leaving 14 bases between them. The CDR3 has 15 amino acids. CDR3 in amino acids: CSVAGGIGSTDTQYF. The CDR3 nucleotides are TGCAGCGTTGCTGGCGGGATCGGAAGCACAGATACGCAGTATTTT.

This CDR3 is CASRHYRGANTEAFF. CDR3 in DNA: TGTGCCAGCCGACATTACCGAGGAGCGAACACTGAAGCTTTCTTT. The chain has TRBV28 and TRBJ1-1, with D uncertain. Germline loops: CDR1 MDHEN, CDR2 SYDVKM. CDR3 length equals 15 residues. V was pared by 8 bases and J by 1 base, with 17 bases between.

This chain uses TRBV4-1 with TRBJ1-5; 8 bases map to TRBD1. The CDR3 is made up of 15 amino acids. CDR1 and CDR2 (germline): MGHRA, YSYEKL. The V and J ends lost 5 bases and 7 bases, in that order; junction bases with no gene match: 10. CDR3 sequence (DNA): TGCGCCAGCAGCATCCCGACAGGGGAAGGCCAGCCCCAGCATTTT. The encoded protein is CASSIPTGEGQPQHF.

In nucleotides, the CDR3 is TGTGCCAGCAGCTTGGCAGTGGACAGCTCTGGAAACACCATATATTTT. Translating gives CASSLAVDSSGNTIYF. V usage is TRBV5-5 and J usage is TRBJ1-3; D perhaps matches TRBD1 (6 bases). From germline, CDR1 is SGHKS and CDR2 YYEKEE (reference sequence). CDR3 length equals 16 residues. V shed 0 bases and J shed 0 bases, with 10 bases lying between them.

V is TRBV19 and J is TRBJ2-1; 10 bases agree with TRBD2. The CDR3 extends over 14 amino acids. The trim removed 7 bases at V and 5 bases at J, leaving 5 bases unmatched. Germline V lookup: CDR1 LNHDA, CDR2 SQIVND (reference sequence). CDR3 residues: CASNSGRSNNEQFF. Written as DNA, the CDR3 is TGTGCCAGTAATAGCGGGAGGTCCAACAATGAGCAGTTCTTC.

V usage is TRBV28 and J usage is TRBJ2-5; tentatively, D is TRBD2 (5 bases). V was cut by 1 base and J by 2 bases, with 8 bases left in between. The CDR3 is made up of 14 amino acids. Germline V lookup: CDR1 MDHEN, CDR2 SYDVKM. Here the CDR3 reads CASSLSRVQETQYF. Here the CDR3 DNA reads TGTGCCAGCAGTTTATCGCGGGTACAAGAGACCCAGTACTTC.

The CDR3 sequence is CASSLSGRTNTEAFF. CDR3 DNA: TGCGCCAGCAGTCTCTCGGGACGTACGAACACTGAAGCTTTCTTT. The chain joins TRBV23-1 to TRBJ1-1; possibly TRBD1 for D (5 bases). TRBV23-1 is sorted into the ORF group, with uncertain function. CDR3 length: 15 residues. Deletions cut 4 bases from V and 1 base from J, with 13 bases between.

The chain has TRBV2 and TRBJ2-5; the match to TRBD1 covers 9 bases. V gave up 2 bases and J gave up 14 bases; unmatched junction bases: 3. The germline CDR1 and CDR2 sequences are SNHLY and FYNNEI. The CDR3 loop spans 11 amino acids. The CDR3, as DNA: TGTGCCAGCAGTGAATGGGGACAGGGTTACTTC. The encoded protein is CASSEWGQGYF.

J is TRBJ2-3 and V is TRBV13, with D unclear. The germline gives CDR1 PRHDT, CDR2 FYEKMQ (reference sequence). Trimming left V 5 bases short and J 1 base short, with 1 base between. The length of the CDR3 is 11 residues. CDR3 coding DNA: TGTGCCAGCAGCCGCACAGATACGCAGTATTTT. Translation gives CASSRTDTQYF.

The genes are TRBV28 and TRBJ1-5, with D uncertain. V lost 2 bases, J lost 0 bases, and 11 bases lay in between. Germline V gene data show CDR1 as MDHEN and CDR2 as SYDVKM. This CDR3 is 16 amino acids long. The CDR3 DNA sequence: TGTGCCAGCAGTTTAGGGCAGGCCTATAGCAATCAGCCCCAGCATTTT. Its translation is CASSLGQAYSNQPQHF.

The CDR3 nucleotides read TGTGCCAGCAGTTTATGGGTCAATGAGCAGTTCTTC. Translated: CASSLWVNEQFF. The chain carries TRBV28 and TRBJ2-1, with unresolved D. Germline V gene sequence: CDR1 MDHEN, CDR2 SYDVKM. This CDR3 is built from 12 residues. Trimming left V 0 bases short and J 6 bases short, with 3 bases between.

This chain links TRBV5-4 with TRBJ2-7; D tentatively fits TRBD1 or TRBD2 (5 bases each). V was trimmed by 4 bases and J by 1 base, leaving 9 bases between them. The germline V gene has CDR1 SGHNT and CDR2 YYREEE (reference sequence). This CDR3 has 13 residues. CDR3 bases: TGTGCCAGCAGCCGGGGCGTGTCCTACGAGCAGTACTTC. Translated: CASSRGVSYEQYF.

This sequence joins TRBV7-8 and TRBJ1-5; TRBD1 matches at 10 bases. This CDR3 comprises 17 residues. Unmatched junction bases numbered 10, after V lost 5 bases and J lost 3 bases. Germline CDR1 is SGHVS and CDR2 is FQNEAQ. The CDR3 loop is CASSAWDRGRSNQPQHF. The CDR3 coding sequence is TGTGCCAGCAGCGCCTGGGACAGGGGCCGCTCCAATCAGCCCCAGCATTTT. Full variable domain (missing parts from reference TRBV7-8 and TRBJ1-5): GAGVSQSPRYKVAKRGQDVALRCDPISGHVSLFWYQQALGQGPEFLTYFQNEAQLDKSGLPSDRFFAERPEGSVSTLKIQRTQQEDSAVYLCASSAWDRGRSNQPQHFGDGTRLSIL.

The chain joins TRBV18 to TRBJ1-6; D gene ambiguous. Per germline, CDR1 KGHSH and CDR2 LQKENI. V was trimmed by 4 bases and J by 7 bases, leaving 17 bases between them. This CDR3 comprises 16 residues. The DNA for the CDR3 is TGTGCCAGCTCACAACGGACGCTAGATACCAATTCACCCCTCCACTTT. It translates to CASSQRTLDTNSPLHF. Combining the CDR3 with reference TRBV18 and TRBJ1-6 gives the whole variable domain NAGVMQNPRHLVRRRGQEARLRCSPMKGHSHVYWYRQLPEEGLKFMVYLQKENIIDESGMPKERFSAEFPKEGPSILRIQQVVRGDSAAYFCASSQRTLDTNSPLHFGNGTRLTVT.

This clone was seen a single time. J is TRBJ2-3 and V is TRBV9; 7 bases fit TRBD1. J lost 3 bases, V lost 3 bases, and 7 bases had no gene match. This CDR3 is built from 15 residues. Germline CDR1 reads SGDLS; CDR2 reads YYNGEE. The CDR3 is CASSATQGITDTQYF. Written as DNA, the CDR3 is TGTGCCAGCAGCGCCACACAGGGGATAACAGATACGCAGTATTTT.

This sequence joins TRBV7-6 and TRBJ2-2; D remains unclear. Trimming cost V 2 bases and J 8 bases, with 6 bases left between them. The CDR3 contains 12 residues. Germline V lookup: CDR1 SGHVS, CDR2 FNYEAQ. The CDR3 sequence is CASSLSLGELFF. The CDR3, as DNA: TGTGCCAGCAGCTTATCACTGGGGGAGCTGTTTTTT.

This CDR3 is CASNLQSSYNEQFF. CDR3 DNA sequence: TGTGCCAGCAACCTCCAGAGCTCCTACAATGAGCAGTTCTTC. This chain uses TRBV2 with TRBJ2-1; D remains unclear. Looked up from germline, CDR1 is SNHLY and CDR2 is FYNNEI. This CDR3 has 14 amino acids. The germline V and J ends were trimmed by 7 bases and 0 bases, with 10 bases remaining between them. Complete variable domain (other parts from reference TRBV2 and TRBJ2-1): EPEVTQTPSHQVTQMGQEVILRCVPISNHLYFYWYRQILGQKVEFLVSFYNNEISEKSEIFDDQFSVERPDGSNFTLKIRSTKLEDSAMYFCASNLQSSYNEQFFGPGTRLTVL.